This T cell receptor beta chain was found in a study of blood T cell repertoires in COVID-19. Original processing notes: Amplifying reference gene primers gave estimates of nucleated cell counts. Sequenced by immunoSEQ multiplex PCR; TCRdb stores in-frame clones only, minus some. From that table come the V and J calls and clone size; the DNA was used to work out D and trimming. Among fewer than 120,000 clones listed, roughly four fifths were seen once. This clone was recorded at least ten times. Sequenced sample: peripheral blood. This TCR was sampled from a woman aged 60-70 years with acute or convalescent COVID-19.

DNA for the CDR3: TGTGCCAGCAGGGTGCTCGTAGGAGCGGGGCACACCGGGGAGCTGTTTTTT. As protein: CASRVLVGAGHTGELFF. This chain connects TRBV21-1 to TRBJ2-2; no check of the table's D call, TRBD2, against the DNA was made. TRBV21-1 is a pseudogene locus. The length of the CDR3 is 17 residues.